These 10 T cell receptor beta chains share one sample of origin, sequenced in a study of T-cell memory formation after mild COVID-19. One entry per CDR3 protein results from TCRdb running MiXCR on the 5' RACE reads. The sample records roughly 110,000 distinct CDR3 sequences, 20% to 25% being singletons. What was sequenced was PBMCs or a T cell subset sorted from them (not recorded which). Receptors were obtained from a man younger than 30 who had mild COVID-19 (a few samples of this study predate the infection). Cell type and time point are not known.

The rearrangement joins TRBV7-9 to TRBJ2-2; D remains ambiguous. This CDR3 has 15 amino acids. Germline CDR1 and CDR2: SEHNR and FQNEAQ (reference sequence). V was cut by 0 bases and J by 4 bases, with 9 bases left in between. The CDR3 spells CASSLATGSTGELFF. The CDR3 nucleotides read TGTGCCAGCAGCTTAGCGACTGGCAGCACCGGGGAGCTGTTTTTT.

The chain links TRBV9 to TRBJ2-2; 8 nucleotides align to TRBD2. Germline V gene lookup returns CDR1 SGDLS and CDR2 YYNGEE. The CDR3 runs to 17 residues. V shed 5 bases, J shed 1 base, and the junction held 10 bases outside the gene matches. Here the CDR3 reads CASSSIQSGGNTGELFF. The CDR3 bases are TGTGCCAGCAGTTCAATTCAAAGCGGGGGGAACACCGGGGAGCTGTTTTTT.

The J gene is TRBJ1-5, the V gene TRBV12-3 or TRBV12-4; D is uncertain. Trimming shortened V by 3 bases and J by 5 bases, and 8 bases separated the two germline ends. CDR3 length: 13 amino acids. This CDR3 reads CASSFEGYQPQHF. DNA for the CDR3: TGTGCCAGCAGTTTTGAGGGCTATCAGCCCCAGCATTTT.

This clonotype was detected a few times. The chain joins TRBV12-3 or TRBV12-4 to TRBJ2-5; D possibly uses TRBD1 or TRBD2 (7 bases each). The CDR3 is 14 residues long. The V gene lost 6 bases and the J gene lost 3 bases, with 14 bases spanning the gap. In DNA form, the CDR3 reads TGTGCCAGCAGAAGCCCAGGGGGGGAAGAGACCCAGTACTTC. Translating gives CASRSPGGEETQYF.

The sample holds a few counts of this clonotype. V gene TRBV9 combines with J gene TRBJ1-2; weak D call: TRBD1 (5 bases). Germline CDR1 SGDLS, CDR2 YYNGEE. This CDR3 comprises 13 residues. The V end was cut by 0 bases, the J end by 3 bases, with 6 bases between. This CDR3 reads CASSVGGDYGYTF. In DNA, the CDR3 is TGTGCCAGCAGCGTAGGAGGGGACTATGGCTACACCTTC.

The CDR3 nucleotides read TGCGCCAGCAGTGAGCCGACTAACGAGCAGTACTTC. Amino acid sequence: CASSEPTNEQYF. The rearrangement joins TRBV10-2 to TRBJ2-7; D is perhaps TRBD2 (5 bases). The ends were cut back, 2 bases at V and 5 bases at J, with 7 bases in the middle. This CDR3 has 12 residues. Germline loops: CDR1 WSHSY, CDR2 SAAADI.

V and J are TRBV7-9 and TRBJ2-1, with 13 bases that match TRBD2. The CDR3 totals 16 residues. The trim removed 4 bases at V and 6 bases at J, leaving 6 bases unmatched. The V gene's germline CDR1 is SEHNR and CDR2 FQNEAQ (reference sequence). The CDR3 DNA reads TGTGCCAGCAGCTCCGTACTAGCGGGGGGGCCCAATGAGCAGTTCTTC. Protein sequence: CASSSVLAGGPNEQFF.

This clonotype occurred a few times. The chain combines TRBV5-5 with TRBJ1-2, with D perhaps matching TRBD1 (6 bases). Trimming shortened V by 0 bases and J by 4 bases, and 22 bases separated the two germline ends. The germline V gene encodes CDR1 SGHKS and CDR2 YYEKEE (reference sequence). This CDR3 is built from 18 residues. The CDR3 coding sequence is TGTGCCAGCAGCTTGGTTGGCAGCCCAGGGGTAGTTCCCTATGGCTACACCTTC. Its translation: CASSLVGSPGVVPYGYTF.

This clonotype has just a few counts. This sequence joins TRBV4-1 and TRBJ1-4; D might be TRBD1 (6 bases). The CDR3 extends over 15 amino acids. V was pared by 3 bases and J by 4 bases, with 12 bases between. Germline assignment: CDR1 MGHRA and CDR2 YSYEKL. Here the CDR3 reads CASSQRGGRNEKLFF. CDR3 DNA sequence: TGCGCCAGCAGCCAGAGAGGGGGACGTAATGAAAAACTGTTTTTT.

The V and J genes are TRBV30 and TRBJ1-2; weak D call: TRBD1 (5 bases). The CDR3 has 11 amino acids. Trimming took off 5 bases at V and 3 bases at J, with 7 bases between the two ends. Germline CDR1 GTSNPN, CDR2 SVGIG (reference sequence). DNA of the CDR3: TGTGCCTGGCAGGGATACTATGGCTACACCTTC. Its translation is CAWQGYYGYTF.